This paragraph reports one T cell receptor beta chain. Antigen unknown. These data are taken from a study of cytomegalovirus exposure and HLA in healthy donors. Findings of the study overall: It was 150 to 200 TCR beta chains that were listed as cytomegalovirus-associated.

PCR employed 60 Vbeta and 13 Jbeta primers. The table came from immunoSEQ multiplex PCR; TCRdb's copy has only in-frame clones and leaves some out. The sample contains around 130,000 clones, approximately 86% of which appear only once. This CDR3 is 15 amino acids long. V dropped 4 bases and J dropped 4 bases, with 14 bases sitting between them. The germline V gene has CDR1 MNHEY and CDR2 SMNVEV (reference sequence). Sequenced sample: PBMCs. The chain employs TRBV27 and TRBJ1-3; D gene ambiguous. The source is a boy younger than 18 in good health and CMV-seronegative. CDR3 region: CASSSLVGPGNTIYF. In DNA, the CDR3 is TGTGCCAGCAGTTCCCTAGTTGGTCCAGGAAACACCATATATTTT.